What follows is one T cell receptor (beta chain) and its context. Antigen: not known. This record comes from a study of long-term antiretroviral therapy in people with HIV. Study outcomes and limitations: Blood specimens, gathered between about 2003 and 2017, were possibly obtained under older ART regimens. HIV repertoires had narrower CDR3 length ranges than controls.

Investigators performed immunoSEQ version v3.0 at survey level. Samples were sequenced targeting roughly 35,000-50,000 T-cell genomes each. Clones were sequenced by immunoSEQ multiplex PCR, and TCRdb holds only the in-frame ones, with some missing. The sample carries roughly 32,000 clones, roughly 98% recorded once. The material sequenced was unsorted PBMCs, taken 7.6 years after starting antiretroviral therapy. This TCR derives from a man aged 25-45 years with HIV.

CDR3 sequence: CASSLEGPLEFF. CDR3 DNA: TGTGCCAGCAGCTTAGAGGGACCCCTGGAGTTCTTC. The chain combines TRBV7-8 with TRBJ2-1; D tentatively reads TRBD1 or TRBD2 (5 bases each). The CDR3 sequence is 12 residues long. Per the germline V gene, CDR1 is SGHVS and CDR2 is FQNEAQ. Trimming removed 1 base from V and 14 bases from J, with 12 bases in between.